This section outlines one T cell receptor (beta chain) sequence together with its context. Its specificity is not known. The table came from immunoSEQ multiplex PCR; TCRdb's copy has only in-frame clones and leaves some out. The sample consists of about 73,000 clones, 85% to 95% of them appearing once. The sample comes from a study of cytomegalovirus exposure and HLA in healthy donors. The study's findings and limits: Confirmation in vitro established that a few CMV-associated chains were specific for CMV antigens.

The TCR sequence derives from a man younger than 30 in good health and CMV-seronegative. Sequencing used PBMCs.

The CDR3 bases are TGTGCCAGCAGCTTAACACAGGGTAATTCACCCCTCCACTTT. Protein sequence: CASSLTQGNSPLHF. V gene TRBV5-4 combines with J gene TRBJ1-6; D perhaps matches TRBD1 (6 bases). The V and J ends lost 2 bases and 6 bases respectively, with 9 bases between them. This CDR3 contains 14 residues. In germline, CDR1 is SGHNT, CDR2 YYREEE (reference sequence). The full variable domain, in which reference TRBV5-4 and TRBJ1-6 provide the parts outside the CDR3, is ETGVTQSPTHLIKTRGQQVTLRCSSQSGHNTVSWYQQALGQGPQFIFQYYREEENGRGNFPPRFSGLQFPNYSSELNVNALELDDSALYLCASSLTQGNSPLHFGNGTRLTVT.